The 10 T cell receptor beta chains listed next were all sequenced from one sample in a study of radiotherapy plus CTLA-4 blockade in lung cancer. Sequencing was performed with immunoSEQ multiplex PCR; in TCRdb, only in-frame clones are kept and a portion is missing. The data hold about 73,000 clones, with about nine tenths observed a single time. The sample in question was peripheral blood, obtained from a patient treated with radiotherapy plus ipilimumab. Receptors originate from a human donor with non-small cell lung cancer that progressed on radiotherapy plus ipilimumab.

Only one count was recorded for this clone. The chain links TRBV7-9 to TRBJ1-2; 7 nucleotides align to TRBD1. V was clipped by 5 bases and J by 4 bases; unmatched bases: 7. Germline-derived CDR1 and CDR2 are SEHNR and FQNEAQ (reference sequence). The CDR3 covers 14 residues. The CDR3 DNA reads as TGTGCCAGCAGCCCACCAGGGGGAAGCTATGGCTACACCTTC. It yields the protein CASSPPGGSYGYTF.

V is TRBV5-1 and J is TRBJ1-5, with D possibly being TRBD1 (5 bases). The CDR3 spans 14 residues. V was clipped by 0 bases and J by 4 bases, with 8 bases between them. The germline CDR1 and CDR2 sequences are SGHRS and YFSETQ. The CDR3 DNA reads as TGCGCCAGCAGCTTGGCGTCAGGGAATCAGCCCCAGCATTTT. It specifies CASSLASGNQPQHF.

The count of this clone is one. One junction end disagrees with the germline gene, perhaps due to a read error. V usage is TRBV7-7 and J usage is TRBJ2-1; 7 bases match TRBD2. CDR3 length: 17 amino acids. CDR1 is SSHAT and CDR2 is FNYEAQ in the germline V gene (reference sequence). CDR3 DNA: TGTGCTAGCAGCTCCGAGCTATGGGGGGAGGGCCAGAATGAGCAGTTCTTC. Encoded protein: CASSSELWGEGQNEQFF. The variable domain in full, completed from reference TRBV7-7 and TRBJ2-1, reads GAGVSQSPRYKVTKRGQDVTLRCDPISSHATLYWYQQALGQGPEFLTYFNYEAQPDKSGLPSDRFSAERPEGSISTLTIQRTEQRDSAMYRCASSSELWGEGQNEQFFGPGTRLTVL.

This chain links TRBV9 with TRBJ1-1, with a possible D match to TRBD1 (6 bases). Germline V CDR1 and CDR2: SGDLS, YYNGEE. This CDR3 spans 14 amino acids. V shed 0 bases and J shed 4 bases, with 10 bases lying between them. This CDR3 is CASSVAGGGTEAFF. CDR3 coding DNA: TGTGCCAGCAGCGTAGCTGGAGGGGGCACTGAAGCTTTCTTT.

J is TRBJ2-2 and V is TRBV19, with a possible D match to TRBD1 (6 bases). CDR3 length: 17 amino acids. The germline gives CDR1 LNHDA, CDR2 SQIVND (reference sequence). Trimming took off 0 bases at V and 5 bases at J, with 16 bases between the two ends. The CDR3 nucleotides read TGTGCCAGTAGTATAGAACCGCCCGGGACACAGACCGGGGAGCTGTTTTTT. It codes for CASSIEPPGTQTGELFF.

The CDR3 DNA is TGTGCCAGCAGTCCACAGAACACCGGGGAGCTGTTTTTT. Translated: CASSPQNTGELFF. The chain uses TRBV27 and TRBJ2-2; D remains ambiguous. V lost 5 bases and J lost 1, with 5 bases in between. CDR3 size: 13 residues. Germline CDR1 reads MNHEY; CDR2 reads SMNVEV (reference sequence).

This clone was seen once. The chain employs TRBV2 and TRBJ2-5; 10 bases are shared with TRBD1. Germline V CDR1 and CDR2: SNHLY, FYNNEI. After removal of 7 bases from V and 9 bases from J, the junction contained 11 bases not matched to a gene. The CDR3 is made up of 14 amino acids. For the CDR3, the DNA is TGTGCCAGCACCCCCGCGGGGACAGGGGCAGCCCAGTACTTC. Protein sequence: CASTPAGTGAAQYF.

V is TRBV27 and J is TRBJ2-6; D possibly corresponds to TRBD1 (5 bases). The CDR3 consists of 17 residues. V was trimmed by 4 bases and J by 0 bases, leaving 13 bases between them. The germline gives CDR1 MNHEY, CDR2 SMNVEV (reference sequence). The DNA of the CDR3 is TGTGCCAGCAGTTCGACAGCCACAAGCTCTGGGGCCAACGTCCTGACTTTC. It translates to CASSSTATSSGANVLTF.

The CDR3 DNA reads TGTGCCAGCAGTTACGGGATCTCCTACGAGCAGTACTTC. Amino acids: CASSYGISYEQYF. The chain links TRBV6-5 to TRBJ2-7; D unresolved. V gave up 2 bases and J gave up 0 bases, with 5 bases separating them. In germline, CDR1 is MNHEY, CDR2 SVGAGI. CDR3 length equals 13 residues.

J is TRBJ1-2 and V is TRBV4-2; 9 bases are shared with TRBD1. V shed 1 base, J shed 6 bases, and the junction held 6 bases outside the gene matches. Germline V lookup: CDR1 LGHNA, CDR2 YNFKEQ. There are 15 residues in the CDR3. CDR3 bases: TGTGCCAGCAGCCAAGGCCCGGGACAGGGTCATGGCTACACCTTC. Translating it yields CASSQGPGQGHGYTF.